These T cell receptor beta chains were read from a single sample in a study of blood T cell repertoires in COVID-19. Profiling relied on immunoSEQ multiplex PCR, and the TCRdb table lists in-frame clones only, not all of them. The table shows about 260,000 clones, with around 87% occurring only once. Sequencing input: peripheral blood. These TCRs come from a woman between 45 and 65 years old with acute or convalescent COVID-19. CDR3s include the opening cysteine and the closing phenylalanine or tryptophan. D genes are given only for firm matches. Some rows mark clone size as missing; the rest say once, few, many or name a class of expanded clone.

clone size: NA
D gene: TRBD2
V gene: TRBV5-6
J gene: TRBJ2-5
CDR3 length: 13
CDR3 protein: CASTSTSEETQYF
CDR3 DNA: TGTGCCAGCACCTCCACTAGCGAAGAGACCCAGTACTTC

clone size: NA
D gene: NA
V gene: TRBV18
J gene: TRBJ2-1
CDR3 length: 16
CDR3 protein: CASSYITGSRGNEQFF
CDR3 DNA: TGTGCCAGCTCATACATCACCGGGTCCCGAGGGAATGAGCAGTTCTTC

clone size: NA
D gene: TRBD1
V gene: TRBV5-4
J gene: TRBJ2-7
CDR3 length: 15
CDR3 protein: CASSLEGTGSMRQYF
CDR3 DNA: TGTGCCAGCAGCTTGGAAGGGACAGGGTCGATGAGGCAGTACTTC

clone size: NA
D gene: TRBD2
V gene: TRBV7-9
J gene: TRBJ2-1
CDR3 length: 15
CDR3 protein: CASSLAGGGRDEQFF
CDR3 DNA: TGTGCCAGCAGCTTAGCTGGGGGGGGACGCGATGAGCAGTTCTTC

clone size: NA
D gene: TRBD1
V gene: TRBV5-1
J gene: TRBJ2-7
CDR3 length: 15
CDR3 protein: CASSSWTGLDYEQYF
CDR3 DNA: TGCGCCAGCAGCTCCTGGACAGGGCTTGATTACGAGCAGTACTTC

clone size: NA
D gene: TRBD1
V gene: TRBV18
J gene: TRBJ1-1
CDR3 length: 16
CDR3 protein: CASSPWTGEDATEAFF
CDR3 DNA: TGTGCCAGCTCACCATGGACAGGGGAAGACGCCACTGAAGCTTTCTTT

clone size: NA
D gene: TRBD1
V gene: TRBV4-1
J gene: TRBJ1-4
CDR3 length: 14
CDR3 protein: CASSQATGGAKLFF
CDR3 DNA: TGCGCCAGCAGCCAAGCGACAGGGGGTGCGAAACTGTTTTTT

clone size: NA
D gene: NA
V gene: TRBV6-8
J gene: TRBJ1-5
CDR3 length: 15
CDR3 protein: CASKKTGGSNQPQHF
CDR3 DNA: TGTGCCAGCAAGAAGACCGGGGGGAGCAATCAGCCCCAGCATTTT

clone size: NA
D gene: TRBD2
V gene: TRBV29-1
J gene: TRBJ2-1
CDR3 length: 18
CDR3 protein: CSVVIPELAGGGYNEQFF
CDR3 DNA: TGCAGCGTTGTTATCCCCGAACTAGCGGGAGGGGGGTACAATGAGCAGTTCTTC

clone size: many
D gene: NA
V gene: TRBV28
J gene: TRBJ1-5
CDR3 length: 16
CDR3 protein: CASSLGEAAVNQPQHF
CDR3 DNA: TGTGCCAGCAGTCTTGGGGAGGCGGCCGTAAATCAGCCCCAGCATTTT

clone size: NA
D gene: NA
V gene: TRBV18
J gene: TRBJ2-5
CDR3 length: 14
CDR3 protein: CASSPPRVRETQYF
CDR3 DNA: TGTGCCAGCTCACCCCCCAGGGTACGTGAGACCCAGTACTTC

clone size: NA
D gene: NA
V gene: TRBV18
J gene: TRBJ2-5
CDR3 length: 13
CDR3 protein: CASSPTIQETQYF
CDR3 DNA: TGTGCCAGCTCACCGACTATCCAAGAGACCCAGTACTTC

clone size: NA
D gene: TRBD1
V gene: TRBV27
J gene: TRBJ2-1
CDR3 length: 17
CDR3 protein: CASHDPPGTGVYNEQFF
CDR3 DNA: TGTGCCAGCCACGATCCACCCGGGACAGGGGTATACAATGAGCAGTTCTTC

clone size: NA
D gene: NA
V gene: TRBV7-8
J gene: TRBJ1-5
CDR3 length: 13
CDR3 protein: CASSFTDMQPQHF
CDR3 DNA: TGTGCCAGCAGCTTCACCGACATGCAGCCCCAGCATTTT

clone size: once
D gene: NA
V gene: TRBV19
J gene: TRBJ1-4
CDR3 length: 15
CDR3 protein: CASSMRSGVNEKLFF
CDR3 DNA: TGTGCCAGTAGTATGCGGTCGGGAGTAAATGAAAAACTGTTTTTT

clone size: NA
D gene: TRBD1
V gene: TRBV28
J gene: TRBJ1-2
CDR3 length: 15
CDR3 protein: CASSRTGTGPYGYTF
CDR3 DNA: TGTGCCAGCAGTAGAACCGGGACAGGCCCCTATGGCTACACCTTC

clone size: NA
D gene: NA
V gene: TRBV2
J gene: TRBJ2-7
CDR3 length: 13
CDR3 protein: CASSESGPYEQYF
CDR3 DNA: TGTGCCAGCAGTGAGAGCGGACCCTACGAGCAGTACTTC

clone size: NA
D gene: TRBD1
V gene: TRBV4-2
J gene: TRBJ1-1
CDR3 length: 15
CDR3 protein: CASSRAETGGTEAFF
CDR3 DNA: TGTGCCAGCAGCCGAGCCGAGACAGGGGGCACTGAAGCTTTCTTT

clone size: NA
D gene: TRBD2
V gene: TRBV27
J gene: TRBJ2-1
CDR3 length: 16
CDR3 protein: CARPGLAGGGANEQFF
CDR3 DNA: TGTGCCAGGCCGGGACTAGCGGGAGGAGGGGCCAATGAGCAGTTCTTC

clone size: NA
D gene: NA
V gene: TRBV5-8
J gene: TRBJ1-1
CDR3 length: 16
CDR3 protein: CASSLTIVWASTEAFF
CDR3 DNA: TGTGCCAGCAGCTTGACAATTGTCTGGGCCTCGACTGAAGCTTTCTTT

clone size: NA
D gene: NA
V gene: TRBV12-3/TRBV12-4
J gene: TRBJ2-2
CDR3 length: 12
CDR3 protein: CASGRLAGELFF
CDR3 DNA: TGTGCCAGCGGTCGACTTGCCGGGGAGCTGTTTTTT

clone size: once
D gene: TRBD1
V gene: TRBV7-9
J gene: TRBJ1-5
CDR3 length: 14
CDR3 protein: CASSHENRGQPQHF
CDR3 DNA: TGTGCCAGCAGCCACGAAAACAGGGGACAGCCCCAGCATTTT

clone size: NA
D gene: TRBD1
V gene: TRBV7-2
J gene: TRBJ1-2
CDR3 length: 15
CDR3 protein: CASSLGTGANYGYTF
CDR3 DNA: TGTGCCAGCAGCTTAGGGACAGGGGCCAACTATGGCTACACCTTC

clone size: NA
D gene: NA
V gene: TRBV29-1
J gene: TRBJ1-2
CDR3 length: 14
CDR3 protein: CSVVGRGNSYGYTF
CDR3 DNA: TGCAGCGTTGTCGGCAGGGGTAATTCCTATGGCTACACCTTC

clone size: NA
D gene: NA
V gene: TRBV3-1/TRBV3-2
J gene: TRBJ2-2
CDR3 length: 14
CDR3 protein: CASSLTGSTGELFF
CDR3 DNA: TGTGCCAGCAGCCTAACCGGGAGCACCGGGGAGCTGTTTTTT

clone size: NA
D gene: TRBD2
V gene: TRBV28
J gene: TRBJ2-7
CDR3 length: 15
CDR3 protein: CASSLQLAATYEQYF
CDR3 DNA: TGTGCCAGCAGTTTACAACTAGCGGCCACCTACGAGCAGTACTTC

clone size: NA
D gene: NA
V gene: TRBV4-1
J gene: TRBJ1-2
CDR3 length: 16
CDR3 protein: CASSHPTEPGIYLHTF
CDR3 DNA: TGCGCCAGCAGCCACCCCACGGAGCCAGGGATCTATCTCCACACCTTC

clone size: NA
D gene: TRBD2
V gene: TRBV27
J gene: TRBJ2-3
CDR3 length: 19
CDR3 protein: CASSFRPRTSGAGTDTQYF
CDR3 DNA: TGTGCCAGCAGTTTTCGGCCCCGAACTAGCGGGGCGGGCACAGATACGCAGTATTTT

clone size: NA
D gene: NA
V gene: TRBV5-6
J gene: TRBJ1-4
CDR3 length: 12
CDR3 protein: CASSLGRGGLFF
CDR3 DNA: TGTGCCAGCAGCTTGGGTCGCGGCGGACTGTTTTTT

clone size: NA
D gene: NA
V gene: TRBV6-6
J gene: TRBJ2-7
CDR3 length: 14
CDR3 protein: CASSKTSITTEQYF
CDR3 DNA: TGTGCCAGCAGCAAAACGAGTATAACCACCGAGCAGTACTTC

clone size: once
D gene: NA
V gene: TRBV11-2
J gene: TRBJ2-2
CDR3 length: 14
CDR3 protein: CASSSVAGAGELFF
CDR3 DNA: TGTGCCAGCAGCTCGGTGGCAGGCGCCGGAGAGCTGTTTTTT

clone size: NA
D gene: NA
V gene: TRBV27
J gene: TRBJ2-7
CDR3 length: 11
CDR3 protein: CASRIAYEQYF
CDR3 DNA: TGTGCCAGCAGAATAGCCTACGAGCAGTACTTC

clone size: NA
D gene: NA
V gene: TRBV18
J gene: TRBJ1-2
CDR3 length: 12
CDR3 protein: CASSQGYGGYTF
CDR3 DNA: TGTGCCAGCTCACAGGGGTACGGTGGCTACACCTTC

clone size: once
D gene: TRBD1
V gene: TRBV5-3
J gene: TRBJ1-2
CDR3 length: 15
CDR3 protein: CARRPSPGTGDGYTF
CDR3 DNA: TGTGCCAGAAGACCCTCCCCCGGGACAGGGGATGGCTACACCTTC

clone size: NA
D gene: NA
V gene: TRBV28
J gene: TRBJ2-7
CDR3 length: 12
CDR3 protein: CASSFYSYEQYF
CDR3 DNA: TGTGCCAGCAGTTTTTATAGCTACGAGCAGTACTTC

clone size: NA
D gene: NA
V gene: TRBV9
J gene: TRBJ2-7
CDR3 length: 15
CDR3 protein: CASSVGGVRSYEQYF
CDR3 DNA: TGTGCCAGCAGCGTAGGGGGGGTAAGATCCTACGAGCAGTACTTC

clone size: NA
D gene: NA
V gene: TRBV27
J gene: TRBJ1-4
CDR3 length: 13
CDR3 protein: CASSRATNEKLFF
CDR3 DNA: TGTGCCAGCAGCAGGGCAACTAATGAAAAACTGTTTTTT

clone size: many
D gene: TRBD2
V gene: TRBV18
J gene: TRBJ2-1
CDR3 length: 15
CDR3 protein: CASSPGTNSYNEQFF
CDR3 DNA: TGTGCCAGCTCACCCGGGACTAACTCCTACAATGAGCAGTTCTTC

clone size: NA
D gene: NA
V gene: TRBV18
J gene: TRBJ2-3
CDR3 length: 15
CDR3 protein: CASSASSGLTDTQYF
CDR3 DNA: TGTGCCAGCTCAGCCTCAAGCGGACTCACAGATACGCAGTATTTT

clone size: NA
D gene: NA
V gene: TRBV10-3
J gene: TRBJ1-2
CDR3 length: 18
CDR3 protein: CAISESDWGQQGNYGYTF
CDR3 DNA: TGTGCCATCAGTGAGTCTGATTGGGGGCAACAGGGTAACTATGGCTACACCTTC

clone size: NA
D gene: TRBD1
V gene: TRBV30
J gene: TRBJ1-4
CDR3 length: 14
CDR3 protein: CAWSLQGAGEKLFF
CDR3 DNA: TGTGCCTGGAGTCTCCAGGGGGCCGGTGAAAAACTGTTTTTT

clone size: NA
D gene: NA
V gene: TRBV28
J gene: TRBJ1-1
CDR3 length: 14
CDR3 protein: CASSLTRGFAEAFF
CDR3 DNA: TGTGCCAGCAGTTTGACCAGGGGCTTTGCTGAAGCTTTCTTT

clone size: NA
D gene: TRBD2
V gene: TRBV7-9
J gene: TRBJ2-1
CDR3 length: 16
CDR3 protein: CASSRRAGDLYNEQFF
CDR3 DNA: TGTGCCAGCAGCCGTAGGGCGGGAGACCTCTACAATGAGCAGTTCTTC

clone size: once
D gene: TRBD1
V gene: TRBV4-1
J gene: TRBJ1-5
CDR3 length: 18
CDR3 protein: CASSHGQGQAYSNQPQHF
CDR3 DNA: TGCGCCAGCAGCCATGGACAGGGTCAGGCTTATAGCAATCAGCCCCAGCATTTT

clone size: NA
D gene: NA
V gene: TRBV30
J gene: TRBJ2-1
CDR3 length: 13
CDR3 protein: CAWSSTTYNEQFF
CDR3 DNA: TGTGCCTGGAGTAGTACTACCTACAATGAGCAGTTCTTC

clone size: NA
D gene: TRBD2
V gene: TRBV5-1
J gene: TRBJ2-7
CDR3 length: 14
CDR3 protein: CASSSGLDTYEQYF
CDR3 DNA: TGCGCCAGCAGCTCGGGACTAGACACTTACGAGCAGTACTTC

clone size: NA
D gene: NA
V gene: TRBV4-1
J gene: TRBJ2-3
CDR3 length: 13
CDR3 protein: CASSLGLAGTQYF
CDR3 DNA: TGCGCCAGCAGCCTTGGACTGGCGGGTACGCAGTATTTT

clone size: NA
D gene: NA
V gene: TRBV5-8
J gene: TRBJ1-3
CDR3 length: 16
CDR3 protein: CASSLVVRSSGNTIYF
CDR3 DNA: TGTGCCAGCAGCTTGGTCGTGCGGTCCTCTGGAAACACCATATATTTT

clone size: NA
D gene: NA
V gene: TRBV27
J gene: TRBJ2-7
CDR3 length: 14
CDR3 protein: CASSPRPGGYEQYF
CDR3 DNA: TGTGCCAGCAGTCCCCGTCCAGGGGGGTACGAGCAGTACTTC

clone size: NA
D gene: TRBD1
V gene: TRBV27
J gene: TRBJ1-1
CDR3 length: 13
CDR3 protein: CASSYLRGTEAFF
CDR3 DNA: TGTGCCAGCAGTTATCTCAGGGGGACTGAAGCTTTCTTT

clone size: NA
D gene: NA
V gene: TRBV30
J gene: TRBJ2-2
CDR3 length: 13
CDR3 protein: CACREVGSGELFF
CDR3 DNA: TGTGCCTGCCGGGAAGTGGGTTCCGGGGAGCTGTTTTTT

clone size: NA
D gene: TRBD2
V gene: TRBV11-2
J gene: TRBJ2-3
CDR3 length: 16
CDR3 protein: CASSPRLAAYTDTQYF
CDR3 DNA: TGTGCCAGCAGCCCGAGACTAGCGGCCTACACAGATACGCAGTATTTT

clone size: NA
D gene: TRBD1
V gene: TRBV5-8
J gene: TRBJ1-5
CDR3 length: 18
CDR3 protein: CASIPGQGRFFGNQPQHF
CDR3 DNA: TGTGCCAGCATTCCTGGACAGGGGAGGTTTTTCGGCAATCAGCCCCAGCATTTT